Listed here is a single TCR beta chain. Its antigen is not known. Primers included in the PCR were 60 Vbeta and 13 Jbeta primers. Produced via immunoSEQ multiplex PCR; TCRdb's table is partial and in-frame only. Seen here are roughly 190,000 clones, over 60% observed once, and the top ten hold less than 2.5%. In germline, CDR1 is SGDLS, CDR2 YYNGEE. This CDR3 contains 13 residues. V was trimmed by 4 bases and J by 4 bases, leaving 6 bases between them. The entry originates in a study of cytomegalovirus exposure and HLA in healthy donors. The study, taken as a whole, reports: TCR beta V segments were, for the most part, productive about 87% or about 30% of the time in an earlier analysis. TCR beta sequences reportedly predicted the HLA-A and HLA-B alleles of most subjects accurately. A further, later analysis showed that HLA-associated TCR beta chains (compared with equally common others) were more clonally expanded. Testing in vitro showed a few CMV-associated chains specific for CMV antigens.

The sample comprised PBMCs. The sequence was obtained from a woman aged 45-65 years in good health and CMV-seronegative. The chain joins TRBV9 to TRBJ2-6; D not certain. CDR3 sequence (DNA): TGTGCCAGCAGCCTCAGGGGGGCCAACGTCCTGACTTTC. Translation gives CASSLRGANVLTF.